This T cell receptor beta chain comes out of a study of cytomegalovirus exposure and HLA in healthy donors. General study results and limits: Prior analysis indicated that the majority of TCR beta V segments exhibited productivity approximately 87% or approximately 30% of the time.

A word on this clone: Its antigen remains unidentified.

Per the germline V gene, CDR1 is MNHEY and CDR2 is SMNVEV (reference sequence). The CDR3 consists of 15 residues. Trimming pared 5 bases from V and 3 bases from J, leaving 15 bases between. The primer mix had 60 Vbeta and 13 Jbeta primers. TCRdb keeps only in-frame clones here, not all; method: immunoSEQ multiplex PCR. This table has under 150,000 clones, approximately 85% appearing once. The sequence derives from a woman between 50 and 59 years old in good health and CMV-seropositive. Sequencing was done on a sample of PBMCs. The genes are TRBV27 and TRBJ2-3; D perhaps matches TRBD2 (5 bases). The CDR3, as DNA: TGTGCCAGCAGTCGAGGGTCCAGAGGTACAGATACGCAGTATTTT. Amino acids: CASSRGSRGTDTQYF.